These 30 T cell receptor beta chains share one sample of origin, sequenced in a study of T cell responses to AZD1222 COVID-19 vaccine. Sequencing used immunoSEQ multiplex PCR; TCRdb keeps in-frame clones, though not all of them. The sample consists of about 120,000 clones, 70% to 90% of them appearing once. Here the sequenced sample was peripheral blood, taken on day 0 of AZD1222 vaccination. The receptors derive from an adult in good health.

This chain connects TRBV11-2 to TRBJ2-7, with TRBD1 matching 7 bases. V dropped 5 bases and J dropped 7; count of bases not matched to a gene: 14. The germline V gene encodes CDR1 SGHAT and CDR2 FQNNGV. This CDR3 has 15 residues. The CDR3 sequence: CASSPPPTGFGEQYF. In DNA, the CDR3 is TGTGCCAGCAGCCCCCCCCCGACAGGGTTCGGGGAGCAGTACTTC.

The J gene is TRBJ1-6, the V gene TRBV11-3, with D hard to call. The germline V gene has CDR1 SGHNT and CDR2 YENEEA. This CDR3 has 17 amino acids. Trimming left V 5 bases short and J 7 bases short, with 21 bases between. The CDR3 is CASSPSGTSKPNSPLHF. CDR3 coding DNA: TGTGCCAGCAGCCCAAGCGGTACCTCAAAGCCCAATTCACCCCTCCACTTT.

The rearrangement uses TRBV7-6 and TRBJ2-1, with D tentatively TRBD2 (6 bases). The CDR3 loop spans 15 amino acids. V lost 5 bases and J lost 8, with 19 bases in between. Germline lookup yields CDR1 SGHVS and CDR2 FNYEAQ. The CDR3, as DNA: TGTGCCAGCAGCCCGAGGGGCGGGATGTCCCATGAGCAGTTCTTC. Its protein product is CASSPRGGMSHEQFF. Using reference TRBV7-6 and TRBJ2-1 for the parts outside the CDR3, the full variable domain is GAGVSQSPRYKVTKRGQDVALRCDPISGHVSLYWYRQALGQGPEFLTYFNYEAQQDKSGLPNDRFSAERPEGSISTLTIQRTEQRDSAMYRCASSPRGGMSHEQFFGPGTRLTVL.

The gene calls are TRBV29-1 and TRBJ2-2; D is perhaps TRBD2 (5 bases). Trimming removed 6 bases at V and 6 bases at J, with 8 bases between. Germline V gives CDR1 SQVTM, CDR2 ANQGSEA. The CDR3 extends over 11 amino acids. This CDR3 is CSVGEAGELFF. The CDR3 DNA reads TGCAGCGTCGGGGAAGCCGGGGAGCTGTTTTTT.

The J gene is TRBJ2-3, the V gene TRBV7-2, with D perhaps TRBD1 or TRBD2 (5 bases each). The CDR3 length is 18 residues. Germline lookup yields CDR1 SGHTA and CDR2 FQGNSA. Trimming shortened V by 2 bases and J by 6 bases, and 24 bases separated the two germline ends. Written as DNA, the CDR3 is TGTGCCAGCAGCTTATTTGGGTCGGGGCGAGACTTTTTCGATACGCAGTATTTT. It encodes CASSLFGSGRDFFDTQYF.

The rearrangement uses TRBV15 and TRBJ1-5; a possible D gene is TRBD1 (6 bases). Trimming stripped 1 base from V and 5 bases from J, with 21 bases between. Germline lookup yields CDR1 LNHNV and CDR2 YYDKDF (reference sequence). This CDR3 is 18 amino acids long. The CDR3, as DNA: TGTGCCACCAGCAGAGGGGAAGGGATATCTGGGGGGCATCAGCCCCAGCATTTT. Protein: CATSRGEGISGGHQPQHF.

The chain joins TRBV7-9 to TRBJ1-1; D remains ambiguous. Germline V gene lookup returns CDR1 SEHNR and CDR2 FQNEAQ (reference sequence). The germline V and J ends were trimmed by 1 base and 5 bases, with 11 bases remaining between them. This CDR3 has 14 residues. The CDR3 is CASSLGGTSTEAFF. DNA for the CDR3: TGTGCCAGCAGCTTAGGGGGAACGAGTACTGAAGCTTTCTTT. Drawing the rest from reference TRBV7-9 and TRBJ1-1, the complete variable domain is DTGVSQNPRHKITKRGQNVTFRCDPISEHNRLYWYRQTLGQGPEFLTYFQNEAQLEKSRLLSDRFSAERPKGSFSTLEIQRTEQGDSAMYLCASSLGGTSTEAFFGQGTRLTVV.

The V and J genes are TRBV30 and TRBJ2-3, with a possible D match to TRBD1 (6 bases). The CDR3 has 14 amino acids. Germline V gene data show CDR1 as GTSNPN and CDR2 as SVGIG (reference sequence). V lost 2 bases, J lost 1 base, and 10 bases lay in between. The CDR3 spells CAWSPGHRTDTQYF. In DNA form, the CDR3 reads TGTGCCTGGAGTCCGGGACACCGCACAGATACGCAGTATTTT.

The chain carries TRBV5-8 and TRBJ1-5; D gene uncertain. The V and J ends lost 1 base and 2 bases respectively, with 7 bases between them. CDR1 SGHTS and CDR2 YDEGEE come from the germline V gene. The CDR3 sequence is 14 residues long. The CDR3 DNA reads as TGTGCCAGCAGCTTGTTCAAGGGCAATCAGCCCCAGCATTTT. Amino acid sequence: CASSLFKGNQPQHF.

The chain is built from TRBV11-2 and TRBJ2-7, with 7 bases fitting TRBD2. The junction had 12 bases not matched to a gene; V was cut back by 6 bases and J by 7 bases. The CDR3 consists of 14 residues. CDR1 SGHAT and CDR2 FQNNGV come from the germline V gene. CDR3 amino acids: CASSSRATSREQYF. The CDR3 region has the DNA TGTGCCAGCAGTTCCCGAGCGACTAGCCGGGAGCAGTACTTC.

The CDR3 here is CASSQTGTRSYNEQFF. The CDR3 DNA is TGTGCCAGCAGCCAAACCGGGACTAGATCCTACAATGAGCAGTTCTTC. This chain uses TRBV3-1 (or the pseudogene TRBV3-2) with TRBJ2-1, with TRBD2 matching over 8 bases. The CDR3 runs 16 residues. Germline CDR1 and CDR2: LGHDT and YNNKEL (reference sequence). V lost 2 bases to trimming and J lost 1 base; unmatched junction nucleotides: 4.

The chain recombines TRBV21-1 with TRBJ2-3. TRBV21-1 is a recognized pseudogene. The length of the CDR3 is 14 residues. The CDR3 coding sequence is TGTGCCAGCAGCAAATCGAAGTGCACAGATACGCAGTATTTT. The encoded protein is CASSKSKCTDTQYF.

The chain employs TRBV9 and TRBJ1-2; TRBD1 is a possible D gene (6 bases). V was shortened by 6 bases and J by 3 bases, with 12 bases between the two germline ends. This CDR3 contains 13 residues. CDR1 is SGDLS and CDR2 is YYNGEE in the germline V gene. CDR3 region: CASTLGGDYGYTF. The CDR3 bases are TGTGCCAGCACCCTAGGGGGAGACTATGGCTACACCTTC. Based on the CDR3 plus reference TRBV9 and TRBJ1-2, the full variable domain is DSGVTQTPKHLITATGQRVTLRCSPRSGDLSVYWYQQSLDQGLQFLIQYYNGEERAKGNILERFSAQQFPDLHSELNLSSLELGDSALYFCASTLGGDYGYTFGSGTRLTVV.

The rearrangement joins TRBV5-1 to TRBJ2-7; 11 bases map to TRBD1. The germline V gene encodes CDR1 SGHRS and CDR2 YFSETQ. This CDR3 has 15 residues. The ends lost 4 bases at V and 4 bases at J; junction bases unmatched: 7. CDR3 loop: CASSPKGQGAYEQYF. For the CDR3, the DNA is TGCGCCAGCAGCCCGAAAGGACAGGGGGCTTACGAGCAGTACTTC.

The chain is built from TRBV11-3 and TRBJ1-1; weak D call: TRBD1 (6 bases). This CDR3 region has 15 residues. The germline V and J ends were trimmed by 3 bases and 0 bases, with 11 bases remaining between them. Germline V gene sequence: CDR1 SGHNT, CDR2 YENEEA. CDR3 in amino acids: CASSFLTGLNTEAFF. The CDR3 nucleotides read TGTGCCAGCAGCTTCCTCACAGGGCTGAACACTGAAGCTTTCTTT.

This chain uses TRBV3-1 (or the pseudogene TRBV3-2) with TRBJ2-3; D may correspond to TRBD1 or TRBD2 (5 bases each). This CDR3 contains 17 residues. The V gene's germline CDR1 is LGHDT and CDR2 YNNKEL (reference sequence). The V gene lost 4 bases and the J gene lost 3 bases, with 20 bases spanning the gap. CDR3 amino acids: CASSPPTGTGPTDTQYF. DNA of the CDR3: TGTGCCAGCAGCCCCCCAACCGGGACCGGGCCAACAGATACGCAGTATTTT.

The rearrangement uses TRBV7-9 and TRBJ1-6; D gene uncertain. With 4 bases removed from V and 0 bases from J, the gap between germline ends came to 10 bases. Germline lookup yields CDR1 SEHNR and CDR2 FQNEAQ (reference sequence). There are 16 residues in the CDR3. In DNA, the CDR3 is TGTGCCAGCAGCTCCCAGGCCAGCTCCTATAATTCACCCCTCCACTTT. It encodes CASSSQASSYNSPLHF.

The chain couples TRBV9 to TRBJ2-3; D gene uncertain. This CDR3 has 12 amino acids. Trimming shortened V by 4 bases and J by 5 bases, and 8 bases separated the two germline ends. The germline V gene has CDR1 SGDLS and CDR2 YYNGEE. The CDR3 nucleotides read TGTGCCAGCAGCCCCAATGAAGATACGCAGTATTTT. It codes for CASSPNEDTQYF.

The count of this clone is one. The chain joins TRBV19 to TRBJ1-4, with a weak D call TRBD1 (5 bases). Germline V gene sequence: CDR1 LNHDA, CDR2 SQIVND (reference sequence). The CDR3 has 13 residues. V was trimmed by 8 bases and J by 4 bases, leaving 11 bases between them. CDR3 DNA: TGTGCCAGTCGACGGAGGGGTAATGAAAAACTGTTTTTT. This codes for CASRRRGNEKLFF.

CDR3 in amino acids: CASSLQQNTEAFF. The CDR3 coding sequence is TGTGCCAGCAGCTTACAACAGAACACTGAAGCTTTCTTT. This sequence joins TRBV11-2 and TRBJ1-1; D not resolved. V shed 2 bases and J shed 1 base, with 5 bases lying between them. From germline, CDR1 is SGHAT and CDR2 FQNNGV. The CDR3 has 13 residues.

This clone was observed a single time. Here the CDR3 DNA reads TGTGCCACCAGCAGAGATCCAGCGGGGGTGGGCGAGCAGTACTTC. This encodes CATSRDPAGVGEQYF. The chain joins TRBV15 to TRBJ2-7; 8 bases agree with TRBD2. CDR3 size: 15 residues. Per germline, CDR1 LNHNV and CDR2 YYDKDF (reference sequence). After removal of 0 bases from V and 6 bases from J, the junction contained 7 bases not matched to a gene.

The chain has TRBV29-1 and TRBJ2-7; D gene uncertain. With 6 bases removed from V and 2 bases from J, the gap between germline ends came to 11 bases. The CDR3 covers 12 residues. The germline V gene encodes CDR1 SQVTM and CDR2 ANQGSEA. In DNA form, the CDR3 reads TGCAGCGTCACGACGTCAACCTACGAGCAGTACTTC. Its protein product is CSVTTSTYEQYF.

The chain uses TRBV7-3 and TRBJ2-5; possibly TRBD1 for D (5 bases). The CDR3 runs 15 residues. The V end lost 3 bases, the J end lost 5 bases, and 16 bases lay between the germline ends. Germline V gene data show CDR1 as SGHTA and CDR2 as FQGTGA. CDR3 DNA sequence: TGTGCCAGCAGCTTCGCAGGGCGGTTCGGTGAGACCCAGTACTTC. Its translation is CASSFAGRFGETQYF. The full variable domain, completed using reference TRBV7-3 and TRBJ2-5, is GAGVSQTPSNKVTEKGKYVELRCDPISGHTALYWYRQSLGQGPEFLIYFQGTGAADDSGLPNDRFFAVRPEGSVSTLKIQRTERGDSAVYLCASSFAGRFGETQYFGPGTRLLVL.

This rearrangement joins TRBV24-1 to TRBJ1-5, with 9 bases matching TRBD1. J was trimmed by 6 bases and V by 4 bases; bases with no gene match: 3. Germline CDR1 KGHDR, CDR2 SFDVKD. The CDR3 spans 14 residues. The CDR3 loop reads CATSESDRGQPQHF. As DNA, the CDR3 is TGTGCCACCAGTGAGTCGGACAGGGGTCAGCCCCAGCATTTT.

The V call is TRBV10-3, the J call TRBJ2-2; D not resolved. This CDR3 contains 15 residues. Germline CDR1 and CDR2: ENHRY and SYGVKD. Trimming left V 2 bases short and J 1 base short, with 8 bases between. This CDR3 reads CAISEGTKNTGELFF. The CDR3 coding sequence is TGTGCCATCAGTGAGGGAACAAAGAACACCGGGGAGCTGTTTTTT.

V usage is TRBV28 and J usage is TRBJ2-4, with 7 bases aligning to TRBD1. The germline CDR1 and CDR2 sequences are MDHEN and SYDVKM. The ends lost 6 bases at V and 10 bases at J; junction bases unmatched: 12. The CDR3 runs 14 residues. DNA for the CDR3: TGTGCCAGCAGCCATACAGGGGATGGGGGTATTCAGTACTTC. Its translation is CASSHTGDGGIQYF.

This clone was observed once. DNA for the CDR3: TGTGCCACCAGTGATTTGAGGGACCGGGACAGGGGAAACAATGAGCAGTTCTTC. It specifies CATSDLRDRDRGNNEQFF. The rearrangement links TRBV24-1 to TRBJ2-1, with 10 bases lining up with TRBD1. The germline V gene has CDR1 KGHDR and CDR2 SFDVKD. Trimming cost V 0 bases and J 5 bases; bases outside gene matches: 9. This CDR3 is built from 18 residues.

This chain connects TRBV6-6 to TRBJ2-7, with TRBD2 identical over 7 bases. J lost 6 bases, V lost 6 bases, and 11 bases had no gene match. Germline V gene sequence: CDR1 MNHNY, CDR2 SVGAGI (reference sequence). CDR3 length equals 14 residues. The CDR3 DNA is TGTGCCAGCAGCGGAGGACTAGAGGGCCCCGAGCAGTACTTC. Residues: CASSGGLEGPEQYF.

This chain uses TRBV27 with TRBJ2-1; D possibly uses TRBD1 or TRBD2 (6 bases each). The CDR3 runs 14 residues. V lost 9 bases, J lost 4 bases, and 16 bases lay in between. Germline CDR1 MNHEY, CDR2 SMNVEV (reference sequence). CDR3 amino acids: CASARGPKYNEQFF. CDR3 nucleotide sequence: TGTGCCAGTGCCCGGGGGCCTAAGTACAATGAGCAGTTCTTC.

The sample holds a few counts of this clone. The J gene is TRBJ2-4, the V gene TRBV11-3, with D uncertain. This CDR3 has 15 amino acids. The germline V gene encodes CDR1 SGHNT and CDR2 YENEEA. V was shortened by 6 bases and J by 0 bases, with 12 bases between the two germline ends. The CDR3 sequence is CASSSVRLAKNIQYF. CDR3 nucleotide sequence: TGTGCCAGCAGTAGTGTCCGACTAGCCAAAAACATTCAGTACTTC.